This T cell receptor beta chain was identified during a study of T cell changes during pregnancy in multiple sclerosis. The CDR3 is made up of 15 amino acids. V gave up 5 bases and J gave up 4 bases, with 17 bases separating them. The V gene's germline CDR1 is SNHLY and CDR2 FYNNEI. The method was immunoSEQ multiplex PCR; TCRdb's version includes in-frame clones alone and lacks a portion of them. The sample has about 45,000 clones; roughly nine tenths are singletons. The rearrangement links TRBV2 to TRBJ2-5, with TRBD2 as a possible D gene (5 bases). This TCR derives from a female donor with multiple sclerosis, enrolled in a pregnancy study. The source was CD4+ T cells from peripheral blood mononuclear cells, collected in the first trimester of pregnancy. Here the CDR3 reads CASSREKRGRETQYF. CDR3 coding DNA: TGTGCCAGCAGTAGAGAAAAACGGGGAAGAGAGACCCAGTACTTC.